This passage covers 26 T cell receptor beta chains from one sample sequenced in a study of blood T cell repertoires in COVID-19. Sequenced by immunoSEQ multiplex PCR; TCRdb stores in-frame clones only, minus some. In the table there are under 65,000 clones, around 87% of which are singletons. The sample taken for sequencing was peripheral blood. The receptors were sampled from a woman aged 60-75 years with COVID-19, enrolled during active disease.

The rearrangement uses TRBV3-1 (or the pseudogene TRBV3-2) and TRBJ2-4; 8 positions agree with TRBD2. Germline-derived CDR1 and CDR2 are LGHDT and YNNKEL (reference sequence). Trimming cost V 4 bases and J 3 bases; bases outside gene matches: 11. The length of the CDR3 is 17 residues. The CDR3 DNA is TGTGCCAGCAGCCCGTCCTCGGGAGGGTACTACAAAAACATTCAGTACTTC. It translates to CASSPSSGGYYKNIQYF.

The CDR3 DNA reads TGTGCCAGCAGTTTAACCCTCCCCGGGGGTGAAGCTTTCTTT. It yields the protein CASSLTLPGGEAFF. The genes are TRBV28 and TRBJ1-1, with D perhaps TRBD1 (5 bases). The germline CDR1 and CDR2 sequences are MDHEN and SYDVKM. V lost 2 bases and J 7 bases, leaving 14 bases between the germline ends. There are 14 residues in the CDR3.

This chain connects TRBV3-1 (or the pseudogene TRBV3-2) to TRBJ2-1; no reliable D call. V dropped 1 base and J dropped 6 bases, with 10 bases sitting between them. CDR1 and CDR2 from the germline V gene are LGHDT and YNNKEL (reference sequence). The CDR3 is 14 amino acids. The CDR3 bases are TGTGCCAGCAGCCAAGCAGTCCGATCCAATGAGCAGTTCTTC. This translates into CASSQAVRSNEQFF.

V gene TRBV19 combines with J gene TRBJ2-7, with D perhaps matching TRBD1 (7 bases). The V end lost 6 bases, the J end lost 2 bases, and 20 bases lay between the germline ends. The CDR3 length is 16 residues. From germline, CDR1 is LNHDA and CDR2 SQIVND (reference sequence). CDR3 coding DNA: TGTGCCAGTAGCACAGCCCGGACAGGAGGGACCTACGAGCAGTACTTC. Its protein is CASSTARTGGTYEQYF.

In this sample, this clone turned up once. The rearrangement links TRBV6-1 to TRBJ2-1; D perhaps matches TRBD1 (6 bases). CDR1 is MNHNS, CDR2 SASEGT, per germline. Trimming stripped 6 bases from V and 5 bases from J, with 23 bases between. The CDR3 loop spans 17 amino acids. The CDR3 DNA is TGTGCCAGCAGGGAAAACTTAATCCCCCAGGGGAACAATGAGCAGTTCTTC. Residues: CASRENLIPQGNNEQFF.

The J gene is TRBJ1-1, the V gene TRBV19, with D maybe TRBD1 (5 bases). The germline gives CDR1 LNHDA, CDR2 SQIVND (reference sequence). The CDR3 has 17 residues. The V gene lost 5 bases and the J gene lost 6 bases, with 25 bases spanning the gap. The CDR3 loop is CASSSGLGTIVVAEAFF. The CDR3 DNA reads TGTGCCAGTAGTTCGGGGTTGGGGACTATTGTTGTGGCTGAAGCTTTCTTT.

The chain joins TRBV7-8 to TRBJ2-1; 12 bases agree with TRBD2. This CDR3 comprises 17 residues. The germline gives CDR1 SGHVS, CDR2 FQNEAQ. The V gene end was trimmed by 4 bases and the J gene end by 1 base; junction bases not matched to a gene: 5. The CDR3 reads CASSSRLAGASYNEQFF. CDR3 nucleotide sequence: TGTGCCAGCAGCTCCCGACTAGCGGGAGCTTCCTACAATGAGCAGTTCTTC.

This chain uses TRBV28 with TRBJ2-2; 10 nucleotides agree with TRBD2. Germline CDR1 and CDR2: MDHEN and SYDVKM. The CDR3 contains 16 residues. With 3 bases clipped from V and 1 base from J, the junction kept 2 bases outside the gene matches. For the CDR3, the DNA is TGTGCCAGCAGTTTTAGGACTAGCGGGAACACCGGGGAGCTGTTTTTT. Translating it yields CASSFRTSGNTGELFF.

V and J are TRBV28 and TRBJ2-4; possibly TRBD2 for D (5 bases). Germline loops: CDR1 MDHEN, CDR2 SYDVKM. V was shortened by 2 bases and J by 4 bases, with 9 bases between the two germline ends. CDR3 length equals 14 residues. CDR3 nucleotides: TGTGCCAGCAGTTTAAACCCGGGGAAAAACATTCAGTACTTC. Amino acids: CASSLNPGKNIQYF.

This rearrangement joins TRBV6-5 to TRBJ2-7; 9 positions match TRBD1. Germline V lookup: CDR1 MNHEY, CDR2 SVGAGI. The CDR3 is 13 amino acids. Trimming removed 9 bases from V and 1 base from J; junction bases left unmatched: 4. The DNA for the CDR3 is TGTGCCAGTGCCGGGACAGGGTCCTACGAGCAGTACTTC. Its protein product is CASAGTGSYEQYF.

For this clone: Here the CDR3 omits its conserved ending phenylalanine or tryptophan, so a read error is the likely source. No DNA is shown, since the ends of the CDR3 on it are uncertain; the CDR3 is the one TCRdb lists. The chain is built from TRBV7-9 and TRBJ1-2. Germline-derived CDR1 and CDR2 are SEHNR and FQNEAQ (reference sequence). The CDR3 region is 9 residues in length, termini included. This CDR3 reads CASSLFELG.

The J gene is TRBJ1-1, the V gene TRBV5-6; 11 nucleotides agree with TRBD1. The CDR3 consists of 17 residues. CDR1 is SGHDT and CDR2 is YYEEEE in the germline V gene. The J segment lost 0 bases and the V segment lost 5 bases, leaving 9 bases of the junction unmatched. The CDR3 coding sequence is TGTGCCAGCAGTCCCGGGACAGGGGGACTCATGAACACTGAAGCTTTCTTT. Translating it yields CASSPGTGGLMNTEAFF.

The chain uses TRBV9 and TRBJ1-3, with a weak D call TRBD1 (5 bases). V was trimmed by 7 bases and J by 3 bases, leaving 14 bases between them. The CDR3 extends over 14 amino acids. Per germline, CDR1 SGDLS and CDR2 YYNGEE. The CDR3 is CASDGTGVGNTIYF. CDR3 DNA: TGTGCCAGCGACGGGACGGGGGTTGGAAACACCATATATTTT.

V and J are TRBV15 and TRBJ1-2, with D possibly being TRBD1 (6 bases). V shed 0 bases and J shed 7 bases, with 15 bases lying between them. Germline CDR1 is LNHNV and CDR2 is YYDKDF (reference sequence). CDR3 size: 15 residues. The CDR3 spells CATSRDLQGLGGYTF. The CDR3 DNA is TGTGCCACCAGCAGAGATTTGCAGGGGCTAGGTGGCTACACCTTC. The full variable domain, its missing parts supplied by reference TRBV15 and TRBJ1-2, is DAMVIQNPRYQVTQFGKPVTLSCSQTLNHNVMYWYQQKSSQAPKLLFHYYDKDFNNEADTPDNFQSRRPNTSFCFLDIRSPGLGDTAMYLCATSRDLQGLGGYTFGSGTRLTVV.

This clone has just one count. The CDR3 region has the DNA TGTGCCAGCAGCCCATCGGGGGGACTAGCGTCCGGGGAGCTGTTTTTT. Translation: CASSPSGGLASGELFF. The chain recombines TRBV3-1 (or the pseudogene TRBV3-2) with TRBJ2-2; 10 bases map to TRBD2. CDR3 length: 16 residues. V shed 4 bases and J 6 bases; nucleotides not matched to a gene: 8. Looked up from germline, CDR1 is LGHDT and CDR2 is YNNKEL (reference sequence).

The chain employs TRBV10-2 and TRBJ2-2, with 10 nucleotides matching TRBD2. The V segment lost 6 bases and the J segment 0 bases; nucleotides outside the gene matches: 4. The CDR3 contains 16 residues. Germline lookup yields CDR1 WSHSY and CDR2 SAAADI. The CDR3 coding sequence is TGCGCCAGCAGACTAAGCGGGAGGGCGAACACCGGGGAGCTGTTTTTT. It is translated as CASRLSGRANTGELFF.

The CDR3 reads CASSRQNTEAFF. The CDR3 bases are TGTGCCAGTAGTAGGCAGAACACTGAAGCTTTCTTT. The chain uses TRBV19 and TRBJ1-1; D gene ambiguous. The CDR3 sequence is 12 residues long. V lost 4 bases to trimming and J lost 1 base, with 4 bases between them. Germline CDR1 reads LNHDA; CDR2 reads SQIVND (reference sequence). Together with reference TRBV19 and TRBJ1-1, the CDR3 gives the full variable domain: DGGITQSPKYLFRKEGQNVTLSCEQNLNHDAMYWYRQDPGQGLRLIYYSQIVNDFQKGDIAEGYSVSREKKESFPLTVTSAQKNPTAFYLCASSRQNTEAFFGQGTRLTVV.

There are a few counts of this clone. CDR3 nucleotide sequence: TGTGCCAGCAGATCCAAGACTAGCGGTAGGGGTTCCTACGAGCAGTACTTC. This encodes CASRSKTSGRGSYEQYF. This chain links TRBV28 with TRBJ2-7; TRBD2 matches 9 bases. The V segment lost 6 bases and the J segment 1 base; nucleotides outside the gene matches: 13. The CDR3 has 17 amino acids. CDR1 is MDHEN and CDR2 is SYDVKM in the germline V gene.

This clone was picked up a small number of times. The rearrangement joins TRBV6-5 to TRBJ1-5; possibly TRBD1 for D (5 bases). Germline V gives CDR1 MNHEY, CDR2 SVGAGI. With 6 bases removed from V and 1 base from J, the gap between germline ends came to 13 bases. The length of the CDR3 is 15 residues. The DNA for the CDR3 is TGTGCCAGCAGCCCAAGTAGGGGCAGCAATCAGCCCCAGCATTTT. Residues: CASSPSRGSNQPQHF.

The chain is built from TRBV7-2 and TRBJ1-1; no reliable D call. This CDR3 is built from 14 residues. Germline V lookup: CDR1 SGHTA, CDR2 FQGNSA. V was pared by 1 base and J by 2 bases, with 8 bases between. The CDR3 sequence: CASSLGPGNTEAFF. CDR3 DNA sequence: TGTGCCAGCAGCTTAGGACCGGGAAACACTGAAGCTTTCTTT.

V and J are TRBV21-1 and TRBJ2-2; the table's D gene call, TRBD1, was not cross checked with the DNA. TRBV21-1 is termed a pseudogene. CDR3 length: 18 residues. CDR3 sequence reads: CASTTGTTIDANTGELFF. CDR3 nucleotides: TGTGCCAGCACCACCGGGACAACGATTGATGCGAACACCGGGGAGCTGTTTTTT.

This rearrangement joins TRBV5-1 to TRBJ2-1, with 10 bases matching TRBD2. Germline values: CDR1 SGHRS, CDR2 YFSETQ. V lost 1 base, J lost 4 bases, and 8 bases stayed unmatched. This CDR3 is built from 17 residues. In DNA form, the CDR3 reads TGCGCCAGCAGCTTGTTGCCTAGCGGGGGAAATTACAATGAGCAGTTCTTC. Translation gives CASSLLPSGGNYNEQFF.

This clone has a handful of counts. J is TRBJ1-1 and V is TRBV19; 7 bases are shared with TRBD1. The CDR3 is 14 residues long. Germline trimming cut 5 bases from V and 11 bases from J; bases unmatched to any gene: 14. The germline CDR1 and CDR2 sequences are LNHDA and SQIVND (reference sequence). The CDR3 loop reads CASSLDRASSRAFF. The CDR3 nucleotides are TGTGCCAGTAGTCTCGACAGGGCGAGTTCGCGCGCTTTCTTT.

The chain is built from TRBV2 and TRBJ1-2, with D possibly TRBD1 on 6 matching bases. Per the germline V gene, CDR1 is SNHLY and CDR2 is FYNNEI. The CDR3 consists of 16 residues. With 0 bases removed from V and 4 bases from J, the gap between germline ends came to 15 bases. The CDR3 here is CASSEADPTGFYGYTF. The CDR3 DNA reads as TGTGCCAGCAGTGAAGCAGACCCCACAGGGTTCTATGGCTACACCTTC.

This clone has only one observation. V gene TRBV28 combines with J gene TRBJ1-2, with 9 bases lining up with TRBD1. The CDR3 totals 12 residues. Germline values: CDR1 MDHEN, CDR2 SYDVKM. The V gene end was trimmed by 10 bases and the J gene end by 8 bases; junction bases not matched to a gene: 8. The CDR3 bases are TGTGCCAAAGGGACAGGGACGTTAGGCTACACCTTC. Protein sequence: CAKGTGTLGYTF.

About this clone: The sample holds other DNA sequences that translate to the same CDR3. The chain has TRBV24-1 and TRBJ1-5; possible D gene TRBD1, 6 bases. The CDR3 has 14 residues. Between the trimmed V and J ends, which lost 5 bases and 0 bases, there was a span of 7 bases. Per the germline V gene, CDR1 is KGHDR and CDR2 is SFDVKD. The CDR3 bases are TGTGCCACCAGTGGCAGGGGTAGCAATCAGCCCCAGCATTTT. Translated, it gives CATSGRGSNQPQHF.